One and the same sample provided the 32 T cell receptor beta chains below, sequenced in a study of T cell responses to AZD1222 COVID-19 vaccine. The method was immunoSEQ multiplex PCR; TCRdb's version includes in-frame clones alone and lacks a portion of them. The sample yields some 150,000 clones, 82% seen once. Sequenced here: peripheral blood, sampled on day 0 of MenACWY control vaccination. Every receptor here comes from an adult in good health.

The CDR3 DNA is TGTGCCAGCAGCTCGGACCGTACTGAAAATGAGCAGTTCTTC. Translated, it gives CASSSDRTENEQFF. The chain recombines TRBV7-3 with TRBJ2-1; D gene unclear. The CDR3 length is 14 residues. Trimming shortened V by 4 bases and J by 7 bases, and 14 bases separated the two germline ends. The germline CDR1 and CDR2 sequences are SGHTA and FQGTGA.

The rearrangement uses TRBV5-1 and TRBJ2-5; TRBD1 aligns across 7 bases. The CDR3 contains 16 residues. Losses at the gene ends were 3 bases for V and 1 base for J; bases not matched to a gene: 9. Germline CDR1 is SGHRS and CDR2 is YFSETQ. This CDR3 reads CASSYPTGSFQETQYF. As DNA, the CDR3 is TGCGCCAGCAGCTACCCGACAGGGAGCTTCCAAGAGACCCAGTACTTC.

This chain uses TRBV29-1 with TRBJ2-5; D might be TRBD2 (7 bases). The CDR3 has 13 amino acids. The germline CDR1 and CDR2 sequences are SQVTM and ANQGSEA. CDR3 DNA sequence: TGCAGTTATAGTCGGGGGGCATGGGAGACCCAGTACTTC. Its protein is CSYSRGAWETQYF.

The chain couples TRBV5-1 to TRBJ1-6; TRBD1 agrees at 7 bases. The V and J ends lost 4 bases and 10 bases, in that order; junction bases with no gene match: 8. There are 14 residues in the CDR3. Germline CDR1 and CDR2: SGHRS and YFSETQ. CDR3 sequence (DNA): TGCGCCAGCAGCCAGGACAGGACTCTCTCACCCCTCCACTTT. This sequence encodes CASSQDRTLSPLHF.

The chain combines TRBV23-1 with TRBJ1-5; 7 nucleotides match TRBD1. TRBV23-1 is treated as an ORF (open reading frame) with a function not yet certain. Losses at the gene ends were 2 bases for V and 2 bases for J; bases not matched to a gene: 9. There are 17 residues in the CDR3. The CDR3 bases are TGCGCCAGCAGTCAAATTGGCAGGGGGTATTGCAATCAGCCCCAGCATTTT. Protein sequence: CASSQIGRGYCNQPQHF.

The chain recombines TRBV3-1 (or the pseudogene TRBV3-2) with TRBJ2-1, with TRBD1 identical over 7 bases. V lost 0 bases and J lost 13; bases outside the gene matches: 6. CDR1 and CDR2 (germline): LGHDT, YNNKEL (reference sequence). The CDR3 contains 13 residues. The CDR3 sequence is CASSQDGTAIQFF. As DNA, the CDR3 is TGTGCCAGCAGCCAAGATGGGACAGCTATACAGTTCTTC.

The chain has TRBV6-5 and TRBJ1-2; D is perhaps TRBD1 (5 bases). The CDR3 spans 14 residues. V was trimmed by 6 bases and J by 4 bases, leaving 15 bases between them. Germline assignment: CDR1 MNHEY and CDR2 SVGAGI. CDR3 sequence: CASSRGDGIYGYTF. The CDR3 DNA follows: TGTGCCAGCAGCCGCGGGGACGGAATCTATGGCTACACCTTC.

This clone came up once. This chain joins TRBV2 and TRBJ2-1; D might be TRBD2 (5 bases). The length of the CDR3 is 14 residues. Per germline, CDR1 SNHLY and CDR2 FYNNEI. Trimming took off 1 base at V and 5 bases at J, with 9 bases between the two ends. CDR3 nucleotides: TGTGCCAGCAGTGAAGGGGCGAGGGACAATGAGCAGTTCTTC. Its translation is CASSEGARDNEQFF.

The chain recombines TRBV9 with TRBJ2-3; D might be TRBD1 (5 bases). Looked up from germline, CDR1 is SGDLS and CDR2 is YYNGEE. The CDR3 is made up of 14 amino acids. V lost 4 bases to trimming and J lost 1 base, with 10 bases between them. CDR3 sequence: CASSPIGGTDTQYF. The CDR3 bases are TGTGCCAGCAGCCCCATAGGGGGCACAGATACGCAGTATTTT.

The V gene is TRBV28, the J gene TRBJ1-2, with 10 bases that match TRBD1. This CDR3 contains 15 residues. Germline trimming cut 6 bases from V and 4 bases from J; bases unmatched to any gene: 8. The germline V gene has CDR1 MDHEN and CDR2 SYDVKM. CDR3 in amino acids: CASSSGTGAVYGYTF. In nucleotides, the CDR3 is TGTGCCAGCAGCTCAGGGACAGGGGCCGTCTATGGCTACACCTTC.

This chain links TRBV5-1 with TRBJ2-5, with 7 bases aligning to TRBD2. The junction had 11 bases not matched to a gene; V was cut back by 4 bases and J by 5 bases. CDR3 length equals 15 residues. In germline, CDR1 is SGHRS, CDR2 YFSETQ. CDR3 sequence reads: CASSQQGGGSETQYF. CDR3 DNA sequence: TGCGCCAGCAGCCAGCAAGGCGGGGGAAGTGAGACCCAGTACTTC. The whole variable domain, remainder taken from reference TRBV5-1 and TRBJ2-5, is KAGVTQTPRYLIKTRGQQVTLSCSPISGHRSVSWYQQTPGQGLQFLFEYFSETQRNKGNFPGRFSGRQFSNSRSEMNVSTLELGDSALYLCASSQQGGGSETQYFGPGTRLLVL.

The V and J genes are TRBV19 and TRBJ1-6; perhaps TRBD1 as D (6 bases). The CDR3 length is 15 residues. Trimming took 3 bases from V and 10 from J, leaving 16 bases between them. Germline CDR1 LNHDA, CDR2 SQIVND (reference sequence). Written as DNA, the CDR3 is TGTGCCAGTAGTATTCTAGGCAGGGGCGGCTCACCCCTCCACTTT. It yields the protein CASSILGRGGSPLHF.

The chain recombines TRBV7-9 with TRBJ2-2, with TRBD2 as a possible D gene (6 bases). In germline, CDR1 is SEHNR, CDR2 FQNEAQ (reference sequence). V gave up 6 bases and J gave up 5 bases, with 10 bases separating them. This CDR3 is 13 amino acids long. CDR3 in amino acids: CASRPGVTGELFF. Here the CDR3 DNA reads TGTGCCAGCAGGCCGGGGGTTACCGGGGAGCTGTTTTTT.

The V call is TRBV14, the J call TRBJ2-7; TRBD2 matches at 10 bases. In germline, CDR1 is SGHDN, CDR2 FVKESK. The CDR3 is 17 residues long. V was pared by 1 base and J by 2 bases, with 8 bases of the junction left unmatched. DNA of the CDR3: TGTGCCAGCAGCCAAGTTTCTAGCGGGGGCTATCCCTACGAGCAGTACTTC. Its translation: CASSQVSSGGYPYEQYF.

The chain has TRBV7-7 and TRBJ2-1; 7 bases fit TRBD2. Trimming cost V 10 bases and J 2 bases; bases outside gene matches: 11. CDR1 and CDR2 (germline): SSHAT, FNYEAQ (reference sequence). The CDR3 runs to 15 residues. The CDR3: CATQAWAGAYNEQFF. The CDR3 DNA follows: TGTGCCACCCAGGCTTGGGCGGGGGCCTACAATGAGCAGTTCTTC.

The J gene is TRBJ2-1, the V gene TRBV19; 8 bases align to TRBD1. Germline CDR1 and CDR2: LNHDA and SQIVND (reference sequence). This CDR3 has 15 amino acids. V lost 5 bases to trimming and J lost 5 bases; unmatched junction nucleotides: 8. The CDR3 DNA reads TGTGCCAGTAGTCTATTCCAGGGGGCGAACAATGAGCAGTTCTTC. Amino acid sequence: CASSLFQGANNEQFF.

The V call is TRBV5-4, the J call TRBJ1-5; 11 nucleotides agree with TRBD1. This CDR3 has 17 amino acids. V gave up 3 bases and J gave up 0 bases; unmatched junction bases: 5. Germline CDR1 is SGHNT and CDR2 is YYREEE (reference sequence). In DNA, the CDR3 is TGTGCCAGCAGCTCGGGACAGGGGGAATATAGCAATCAGCCCCAGCATTTT. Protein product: CASSSGQGEYSNQPQHF.

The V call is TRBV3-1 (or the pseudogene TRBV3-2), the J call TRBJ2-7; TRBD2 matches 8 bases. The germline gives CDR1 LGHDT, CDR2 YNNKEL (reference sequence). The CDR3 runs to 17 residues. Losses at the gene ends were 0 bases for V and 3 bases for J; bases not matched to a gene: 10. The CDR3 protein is CASSQDWVGGGIYEQYV. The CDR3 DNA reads TGTGCCAGCAGCCAAGATTGGGTCGGGGGGGGAATCTACGAGCAGTACGTC.

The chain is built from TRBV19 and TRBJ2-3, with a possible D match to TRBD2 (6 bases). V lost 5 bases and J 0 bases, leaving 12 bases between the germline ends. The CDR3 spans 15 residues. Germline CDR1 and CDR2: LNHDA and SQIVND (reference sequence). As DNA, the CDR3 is TGTGCCAGTAGTGTGTTGGGGGGAAGCACAGATACGCAGTATTTT. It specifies CASSVLGGSTDTQYF.

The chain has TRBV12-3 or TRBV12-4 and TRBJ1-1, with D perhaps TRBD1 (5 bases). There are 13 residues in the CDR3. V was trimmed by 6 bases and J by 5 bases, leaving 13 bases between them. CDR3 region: CASSRGSLTEAFF. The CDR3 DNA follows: TGTGCCAGCAGCCGGGGGTCCCTGACTGAAGCTTTCTTT.

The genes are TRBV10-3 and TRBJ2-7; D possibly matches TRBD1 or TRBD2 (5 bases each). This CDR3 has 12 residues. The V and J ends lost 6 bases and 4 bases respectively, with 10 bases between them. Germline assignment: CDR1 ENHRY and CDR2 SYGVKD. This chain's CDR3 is CAIRGDRYEQYV. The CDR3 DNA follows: TGTGCCATCAGGGGGGACCGGTACGAGCAGTACGTC.

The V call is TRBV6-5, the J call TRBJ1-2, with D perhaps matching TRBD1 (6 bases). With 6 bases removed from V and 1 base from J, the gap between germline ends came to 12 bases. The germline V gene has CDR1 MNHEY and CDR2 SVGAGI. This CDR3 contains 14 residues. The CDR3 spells CASRGTPNNYGYTF. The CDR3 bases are TGTGCCAGCAGAGGGACACCCAATAACTATGGCTACACCTTC.

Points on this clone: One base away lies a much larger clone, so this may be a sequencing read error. The CDR3 protein is CASSLEGGELFF. The CDR3 DNA follows: TGTGCCAGCAGCTTGGAGGGCGGGGAGCTGTTTTTT. V usage is TRBV5-4 and J usage is TRBJ2-2; D is unresolved. The germline gives CDR1 SGHNT, CDR2 YYREEE (reference sequence). This CDR3 region has 12 residues. Trimming left V 0 bases short and J 7 bases short, with 4 bases between. Based on the CDR3 plus reference TRBV5-4 and TRBJ2-2, the full variable domain is ETGVTQSPTHLIKTRGQQVTLRCSSQSGHNTVSWYQQALGQGPQFIFQYYREEENGRGNFPPRFSGLQFPNYSSELNVNALELDDSALYLCASSLEGGELFFGEGSRLTVL.

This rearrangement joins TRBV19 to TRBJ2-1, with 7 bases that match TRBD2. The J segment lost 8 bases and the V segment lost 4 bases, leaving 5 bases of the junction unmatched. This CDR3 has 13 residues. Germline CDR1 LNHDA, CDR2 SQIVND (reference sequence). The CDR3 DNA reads TGTGCCAGTAGTAGGGACTACTTCGATGAGCAGTTCTTC. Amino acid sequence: CASSRDYFDEQFF.

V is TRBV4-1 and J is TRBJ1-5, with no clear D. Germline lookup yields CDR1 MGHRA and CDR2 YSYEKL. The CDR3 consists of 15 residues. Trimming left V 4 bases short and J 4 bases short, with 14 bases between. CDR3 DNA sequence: TGCGCCAGCAGCCCCCTTTGGGGTTCGAATCAGCCCCAGCATTTT. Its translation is CASSPLWGSNQPQHF.

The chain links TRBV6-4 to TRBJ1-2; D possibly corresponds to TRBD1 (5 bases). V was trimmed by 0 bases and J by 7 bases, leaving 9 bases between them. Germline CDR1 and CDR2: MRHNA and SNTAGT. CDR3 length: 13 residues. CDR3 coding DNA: TGTGCCAGCAGTGACTCCCGGAGGGGTGGCTACACCTTC. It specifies CASSDSRRGGYTF.

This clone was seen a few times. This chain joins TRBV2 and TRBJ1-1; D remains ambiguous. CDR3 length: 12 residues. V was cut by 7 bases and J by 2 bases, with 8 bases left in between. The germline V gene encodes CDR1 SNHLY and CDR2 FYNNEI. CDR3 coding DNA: TGTGCCAGCAAGGGCTTTAACACTGAAGCTTTCTTT. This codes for CASKGFNTEAFF. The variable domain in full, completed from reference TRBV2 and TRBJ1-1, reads EPEVTQTPSHQVTQMGQEVILRCVPISNHLYFYWYRQILGQKVEFLVSFYNNEISEKSEIFDDQFSVERPDGSNFTLKIRSTKLEDSAMYFCASKGFNTEAFFGQGTRLTVV.

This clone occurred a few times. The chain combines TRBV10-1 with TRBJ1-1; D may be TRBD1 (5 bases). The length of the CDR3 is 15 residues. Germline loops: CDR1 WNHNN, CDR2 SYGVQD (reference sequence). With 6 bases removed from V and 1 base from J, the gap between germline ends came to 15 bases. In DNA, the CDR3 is TGCGCCAGCAGAAGCCTCGGGACGGGGAACACTGAAGCTTTCTTT. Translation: CASRSLGTGNTEAFF.

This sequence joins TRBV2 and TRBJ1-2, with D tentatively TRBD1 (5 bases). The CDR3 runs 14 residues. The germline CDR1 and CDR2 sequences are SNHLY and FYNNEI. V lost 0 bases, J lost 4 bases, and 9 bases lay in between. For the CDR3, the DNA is TGTGCCAGCAGTGAAGCGCGAGGGGCCTATGGCTACACCTTC. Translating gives CASSEARGAYGYTF.

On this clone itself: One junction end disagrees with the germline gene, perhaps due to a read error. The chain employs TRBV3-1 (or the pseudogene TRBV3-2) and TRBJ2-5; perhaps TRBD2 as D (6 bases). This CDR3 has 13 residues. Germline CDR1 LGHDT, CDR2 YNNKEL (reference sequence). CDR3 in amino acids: CASSQDGRGPLDF. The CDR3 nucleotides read TGTGCCAGCAGCCAAGATGGGCGGGGACCCCTAGACTTC.

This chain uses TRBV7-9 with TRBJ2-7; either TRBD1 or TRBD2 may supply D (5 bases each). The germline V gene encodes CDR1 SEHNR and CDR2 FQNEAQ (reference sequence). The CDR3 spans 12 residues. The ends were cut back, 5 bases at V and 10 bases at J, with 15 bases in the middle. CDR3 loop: CASSPGTHLQYF. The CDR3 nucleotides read TGTGCCAGCAGCCCCGGGACGCATTTACAGTACTTC.

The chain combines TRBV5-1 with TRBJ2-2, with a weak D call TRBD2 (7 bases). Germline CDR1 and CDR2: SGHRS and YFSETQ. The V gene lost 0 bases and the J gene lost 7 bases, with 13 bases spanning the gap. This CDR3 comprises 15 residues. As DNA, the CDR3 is TGCGCCAGCAGCTTGGACGGGGGGCATGGCGGGGAGCTGTTTTTT. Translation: CASSLDGGHGGELFF.